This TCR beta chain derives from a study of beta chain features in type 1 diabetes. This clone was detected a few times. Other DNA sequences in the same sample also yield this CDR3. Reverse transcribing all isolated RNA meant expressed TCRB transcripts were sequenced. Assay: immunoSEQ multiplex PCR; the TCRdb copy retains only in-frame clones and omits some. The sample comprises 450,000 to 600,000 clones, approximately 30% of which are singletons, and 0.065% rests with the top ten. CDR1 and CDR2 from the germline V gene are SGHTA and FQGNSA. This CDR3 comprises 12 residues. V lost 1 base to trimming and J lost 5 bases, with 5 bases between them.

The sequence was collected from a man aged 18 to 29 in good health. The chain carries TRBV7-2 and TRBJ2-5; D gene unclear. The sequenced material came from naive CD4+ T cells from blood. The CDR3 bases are TGTGCCAGCAGCTTAGTAGAGGAGACCCAGTACTTC. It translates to CASSLVEETQYF.